A single sample gave rise to the 2 T cell receptor beta chains below, sequenced in a study of blood T cell repertoires in COVID-19. The protocol was immunoSEQ multiplex PCR, while the TCRdb copy is restricted to in-frame clones and leaves out a portion. The repertoire holds roughly 220,000 clones, with 80% to 85% as singletons. Sequencing used peripheral blood. The receptors were gathered from a woman aged 55-69 years who had recovered from COVID-19.

The chain links TRBV20-1 to TRBJ2-3, with D tentatively TRBD2 (5 bases). CDR1 is DFQATT and CDR2 is SNEGSKA in the germline V gene (reference sequence). The V gene lost 3 bases and the J gene lost 1 base, with 11 bases spanning the gap. The CDR3 has 14 residues. DNA of the CDR3: TGCAGTGCTAGTAGCGCGATTCGCACAGATACGCAGTATTTT. This sequence encodes CSASSAIRTDTQYF.

The genes are TRBV25-1 and TRBJ2-2; D is possibly TRBD2 (5 bases). CDR3 length equals 15 residues. The V and J ends lost 2 bases and 2 bases respectively, with 9 bases between them. Germline lookup yields CDR1 MGHDK and CDR2 SYGVNS. DNA of the CDR3: TGTGCCAGCAGTGAACTAGACTACAACACCGGGGAGCTGTTTTTT. Protein sequence: CASSELDYNTGELFF.